This TCR beta chain was captured in a study of blood T cell repertoires in COVID-19. As for the study in general: Some COVID-19 samples were acute and others convalescent; all came from the United States, Italy and Spain. PBMCs, B-cell-depleted T cells, or T cells provided the cDNA or gDNA that made up the material.

Per the original data handling: Counts of nucleated cells, estimated from reference gene primer amplification, were obtained. The assay was immunoSEQ multiplex PCR, and TCRdb's table has in-frame clones only and misses some. That table furnishes V, J and clone size, whereas the DNA furnished D and trimming. The data show about 350,000 clones, under 95% seen once. This clone was recorded once. What was sequenced was peripheral blood. The clonotype comes from a woman aged 18 to 35 who had recovered from COVID-19.

The CDR3 loop is CSVHGTSWPNEQFF. CDR3 bases: TGCAGCGTTCACGGGACTTCCTGGCCCAATGAGCAGTTCTTC. This chain uses TRBV29-1 with TRBJ2-1; D might be TRBD2 (6 bases). The CDR3 totals 14 residues. V lost 5 bases and J lost 6, with 17 bases in between. CDR1 and CDR2 (germline): SQVTM, ANQGSEA.